This T cell receptor (beta chain) was profiled in a study of a mutant IDH1 vaccine in newly diagnosed glioma. Study-wide background: Of the patients given treatment, about 62% were male and about 38% were female, and a mean age of around 41 years was recorded. Those enrolled had earlier been treated with radiotherapy, temozolomide, or both, mostly both.

Germline V CDR1 and CDR2: SGHRS, YFSETQ. V dropped 3 bases and J dropped 2; count of bases not matched to a gene: 4. This CDR3 is 14 amino acids long. A remark on this clone: Its antigen is undetermined.

Only in-frame clones appear in the TCRdb table, and some are missing; sequencing was by immunoSEQ multiplex PCR. Here the sample spans roughly 60,000 clones, about 85% being singletons. Time point here: week 23, last vaccination. In every dose of vaccine, 300 ug of mutant IDH1 20-mer peptide was given alongside topical imiquimod. This chain connects TRBV5-1 to TRBJ2-7; 8 nucleotides line up with TRBD1. This TCR derives from a man younger than 45 with glioma. Specimen: PBMCs, collected from a glioma patient whose treatment included an IDH1 peptide vaccine. CDR3 sequence reads: CASSWGTGAYEQYF. The CDR3 DNA reads TGCGCCAGCAGCTGGGGGACAGGCGCCTACGAGCAGTACTTC.